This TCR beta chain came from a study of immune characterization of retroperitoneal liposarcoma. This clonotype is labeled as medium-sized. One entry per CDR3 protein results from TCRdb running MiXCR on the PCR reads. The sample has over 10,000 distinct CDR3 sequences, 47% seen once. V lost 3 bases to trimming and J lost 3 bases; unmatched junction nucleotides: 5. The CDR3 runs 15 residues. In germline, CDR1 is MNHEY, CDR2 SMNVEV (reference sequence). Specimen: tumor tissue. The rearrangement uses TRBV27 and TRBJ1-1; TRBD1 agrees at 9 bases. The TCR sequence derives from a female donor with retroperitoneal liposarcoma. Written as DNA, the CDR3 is TGTGCCAGCAGTTTCATACAGGGGGCGGACACTGAAGCTTTCTTT. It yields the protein CASSFIQGADTEAFF.